Each of the 21 T cell receptor beta chains below was sequenced from the same sample in a study of OX40 agonist ivuxolimab in advanced cancers. The assay was immunoSEQ multiplex PCR, and TCRdb's table has in-frame clones only and misses some. The repertoire includes around 94,000 clones, roughly 90% of them detected once, and under 4% sits in the top ten. The sample was CD4+ or CD8+ T cells sorted from blood, taken in a trial of the OX40 agonist ivuxolimab. These receptors all stem from an adult with an advanced solid tumor such as melanoma, head and neck, liver or kidney cancer.

The V call is TRBV15, the J call TRBJ2-3; possible D gene TRBD1, 6 bases. The V and J ends lost 3 bases and 0 bases respectively, with 10 bases between them. Germline V gives CDR1 LNHNV, CDR2 YYDKDF (reference sequence). CDR3 length: 15 amino acids. DNA of the CDR3: TGTGCCACCAGCAGCGGGACACTCAGCACAGATACGCAGTATTTT. Its translation: CATSSGTLSTDTQYF.

The chain links TRBV23-1 to TRBJ2-3; TRBD1 might be the D (5 bases). TRBV23-1 is classed as an ORF, of uncertain function. The CDR3 has 14 amino acids. The V end was cut by 1 base, the J end by 5 bases, with 10 bases between. The CDR3 region is CASSQLQGEDTQYF. CDR3 nucleotide sequence: TGCGCCAGCAGTCAATTGCAAGGGGAAGATACGCAGTATTTT.

The chain uses TRBV27 and TRBJ2-1, with TRBD1 as a possible D gene (6 bases). Germline values: CDR1 MNHEY, CDR2 SMNVEV (reference sequence). The ends were cut back, 4 bases at V and 6 bases at J, with 10 bases in the middle. The CDR3 has 13 amino acids. The CDR3 protein is CASSYSRGNEQFF. CDR3 DNA: TGTGCCAGCAGTTATAGCAGGGGCAATGAGCAGTTCTTC.

This clone came up once. The chain couples TRBV6-1 to TRBJ2-7, with a possible D match to TRBD1 (5 bases). Trimming took 8 bases from V and 2 from J, leaving 10 bases between them. The CDR3 totals 12 residues. Germline CDR1 is MNHNS and CDR2 is SASEGT. The CDR3 spells CASARQPYEQYF. The CDR3, as DNA: TGTGCCAGCGCGAGACAGCCCTACGAGCAGTACTTC.

The chain is built from TRBV27 and TRBJ1-5; 11 bases line up with TRBD1. Germline lookup yields CDR1 MNHEY and CDR2 SMNVEV (reference sequence). The ends lost 4 bases at V and 5 bases at J; junction bases unmatched: 4. There are 15 residues in the CDR3. CDR3 in amino acids: CASSSGTGGHQPQHF. The DNA of the CDR3 is TGTGCCAGCAGTTCGGGGACAGGGGGGCATCAGCCCCAGCATTTT.

The chain couples TRBV7-9 to TRBJ1-5; maybe TRBD1 (6 bases). Germline V gene lookup returns CDR1 SEHNR and CDR2 FQNEAQ (reference sequence). This CDR3 region has 15 residues. With 4 bases removed from V and 4 bases from J, the gap between germline ends came to 14 bases. For the CDR3, the DNA is TGTGCCAGCAGCTCCGGCAGGGGTAAAAATCAGCCCCAGCATTTT. This codes for CASSSGRGKNQPQHF. The full variable domain, completed using reference TRBV7-9 and TRBJ1-5, is DTGVSQNPRHKITKRGQNVTFRCDPISEHNRLYWYRQTLGQGPEFLTYFQNEAQLEKSRLLSDRFSAERPKGSFSTLEIQRTEQGDSAMYLCASSSGRGKNQPQHFGDGTRLSIL.

The rearrangement links TRBV9 to TRBJ2-1; D ambiguous. V lost 0 bases and J 0 bases, leaving 13 bases between the germline ends. In germline, CDR1 is SGDLS, CDR2 YYNGEE. This CDR3 region has 17 residues. The CDR3 is CASSVAISRSSYNEQFF. In nucleotides, the CDR3 is TGTGCCAGCAGCGTAGCTATTAGCAGGAGCTCCTACAATGAGCAGTTCTTC. The entire variable domain, with the rest obtained from reference TRBV9 and TRBJ2-1, is as follows: DSGVTQTPKHLITATGQRVTLRCSPRSGDLSVYWYQQSLDQGLQFLIQYYNGEERAKGNILERFSAQQFPDLHSELNLSSLELGDSALYFCASSVAISRSSYNEQFFGPGTRLTVL.

This clone is categorized as medium-sized. J is TRBJ1-1 and V is TRBV5-6; D uncertain. With 9 bases removed from V and 5 bases from J, the gap between germline ends came to 14 bases. The germline V gene encodes CDR1 SGHDT and CDR2 YYEEEE. The CDR3 totals 12 residues. Here the CDR3 reads CATELSGTEAFF. CDR3 DNA sequence: TGTGCCACCGAACTCTCGGGGACTGAAGCTTTCTTT.

The V gene is TRBV27, the J gene TRBJ2-7; perhaps TRBD1 as D (6 bases). The CDR3 covers 13 residues. The V end was cut by 11 bases, the J end by 4 bases, with 18 bases between. Germline V CDR1 and CDR2: MNHEY, SMNVEV (reference sequence). Here the CDR3 DNA reads TGTGCCTCTTCAGGGGTACCAACTTACGAGCAGTACTTC. Encoded protein: CASSGVPTYEQYF.

V and J are TRBV5-6 and TRBJ2-7; TRBD1 might be the D (6 bases). V lost 3 bases to trimming and J lost 3 bases, with 13 bases between them. The CDR3 length is 14 residues. Germline CDR1 and CDR2: SGHDT and YYEEEE. CDR3 sequence reads: CASSWGTINYEQYF. In DNA, the CDR3 is TGTGCCAGCAGCTGGGGGACAATTAACTACGAGCAGTACTTC.

The chain is built from TRBV30 and TRBJ2-7, with 8 positions matching TRBD1. J gave up 5 bases and V 0 bases, and 3 bases lay outside the gene matches. Germline CDR1 is GTSNPN and CDR2 is SVGIG (reference sequence). CDR3 size: 13 residues. The CDR3 spells CAWSVGQVHEQYF. The CDR3 DNA is TGTGCCTGGAGTGTGGGACAGGTGCACGAGCAGTACTTC.

This clone was detected only once. For the CDR3, the DNA is TGTGCCAGCAGTGAAGATGACAGCTACTATCAGCCCCAGCATTTT. Protein: CASSEDDSYYQPQHF. This chain links TRBV6-1 with TRBJ1-5, with TRBD1 as a possible D gene (5 bases). Between the trimmed V and J ends, which lost 1 base and 5 bases, there was a span of 12 bases. The length of the CDR3 is 15 residues. Looked up from germline, CDR1 is MNHNS and CDR2 is SASEGT.

The V call is TRBV27, the J call TRBJ2-1, with TRBD1 matching over 8 bases. CDR1 and CDR2 (germline): MNHEY, SMNVEV (reference sequence). The CDR3 covers 16 residues. The V segment lost 3 bases and the J segment 9 bases; nucleotides outside the gene matches: 13. The CDR3 loop reads CASSFRGLVEDSEQFF. CDR3 nucleotide sequence: TGTGCCAGCAGTTTCAGGGGGCTGGTCGAAGATAGTGAGCAGTTCTTC.

The chain joins TRBV4-3 to TRBJ1-1; no reliable D call. Between the trimmed V and J ends, which lost 0 bases and 2 bases, there was a span of 10 bases. Germline CDR1 LGHNA, CDR2 YSLEER. CDR3 size: 15 residues. CDR3 sequence: CASSQDPRDNTEAFF. The CDR3 DNA sequence: TGCGCCAGCAGCCAAGATCCGAGAGACAACACTGAAGCTTTCTTT.

The CDR3 loop is CATSRAGTEAFF. Written as DNA, the CDR3 is TGTGCCACCAGCAGAGCCGGCACTGAAGCTTTCTTT. This chain uses TRBV15 with TRBJ1-1, with unresolved D. CDR3 length equals 12 residues. Germline V lookup: CDR1 LNHNV, CDR2 YYDKDF (reference sequence). The germline V and J ends were trimmed by 1 base and 4 bases, with 4 bases remaining between them.

This clone was seen just once. This rearrangement joins TRBV27 to TRBJ1-5; a weak D match, TRBD1 (6 bases). Trimming shortened V by 5 bases and J by 6 bases, and 20 bases separated the two germline ends. The germline CDR1 and CDR2 sequences are MNHEY and SMNVEV (reference sequence). CDR3 length equals 16 residues. CDR3 bases: TGTGCCAGCAGTATTATCGGGGGGGGCGGGGGTCAGCCCCAGCATTTT. It yields the protein CASSIIGGGGGQPQHF.

This sequence joins TRBV19 and TRBJ1-5; D is possibly TRBD1 (6 bases). Trimming cost V 4 bases and J 6 bases, with 16 bases left between them. From germline, CDR1 is LNHDA and CDR2 SQIVND (reference sequence). CDR3 length equals 15 residues. The CDR3 region is CASSTLGGSVQPQHF. The CDR3 DNA follows: TGTGCCAGTAGTACTCTAGGGGGTTCGGTTCAGCCCCAGCATTTT. The whole variable domain, filled in from reference TRBV19 and TRBJ1-5, reads DGGITQSPKYLFRKEGQNVTLSCEQNLNHDAMYWYRQDPGQGLRLIYYSQIVNDFQKGDIAEGYSVSREKKESFPLTVTSAQKNPTAFYLCASSTLGGSVQPQHFGDGTRLSIL.

This clone is medium-sized. V gene TRBV5-1 combines with J gene TRBJ1-1, with D maybe TRBD1 (5 bases). There are 14 residues in the CDR3. Between the trimmed V and J ends, which lost 4 bases and 1 base, there was a span of 11 bases. CDR1 SGHRS and CDR2 YFSETQ come from the germline V gene. CDR3 residues: CASSNWDGNTEAFF. CDR3 DNA: TGCGCCAGCAGCAACTGGGACGGGAACACTGAAGCTTTCTTT.

V gene TRBV28 combines with J gene TRBJ2-1; D perhaps matches TRBD2 (5 bases). Between the trimmed V and J ends, which lost 2 bases and 10 bases, there was a span of 12 bases. The CDR3 is 13 amino acids. CDR1 is MDHEN, CDR2 SYDVKM, per germline. CDR3 nucleotides: TGTGCCAGCAGTTTAGCGAGGGCCGGGGAGCAGTTCTTC. Amino acids: CASSLARAGEQFF.

The rearrangement joins TRBV7-3 to TRBJ2-1, with D unresolved. The CDR3 sequence is 13 residues long. CDR1 and CDR2 (germline): SGHTA, FQGTGA. V was shortened by 1 base and J by 7 bases, with 8 bases between the two germline ends. Written as DNA, the CDR3 is TGTGCCAGCAGCTTAATGGCGTATAATGAGCAGTTCTTC. Its translation: CASSLMAYNEQFF.

This clone was seen just once. The chain couples TRBV27 to TRBJ2-7; no reliable D call. The V gene's germline CDR1 is MNHEY and CDR2 SMNVEV (reference sequence). The CDR3 extends over 14 amino acids. Trimming pared 6 bases from V and 1 base from J, leaving 13 bases between. The CDR3: CASSATGLSYEQYF. Here the CDR3 DNA reads TGTGCCAGCAGCGCCACTGGGTTATCCTACGAGCAGTACTTC.